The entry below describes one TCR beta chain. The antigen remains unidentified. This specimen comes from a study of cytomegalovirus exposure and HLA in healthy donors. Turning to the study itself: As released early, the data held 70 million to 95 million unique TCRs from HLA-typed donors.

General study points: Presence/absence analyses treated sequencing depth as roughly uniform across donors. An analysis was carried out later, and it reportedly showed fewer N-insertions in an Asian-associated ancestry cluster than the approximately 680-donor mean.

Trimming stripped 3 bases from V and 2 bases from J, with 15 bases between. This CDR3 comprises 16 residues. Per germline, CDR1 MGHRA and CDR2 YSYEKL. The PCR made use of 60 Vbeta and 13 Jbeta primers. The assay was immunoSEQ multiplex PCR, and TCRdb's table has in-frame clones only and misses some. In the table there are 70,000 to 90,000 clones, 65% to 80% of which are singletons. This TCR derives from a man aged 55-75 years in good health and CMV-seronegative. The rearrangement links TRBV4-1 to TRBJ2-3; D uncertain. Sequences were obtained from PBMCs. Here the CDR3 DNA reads TGCGCCAGCAGCCAGGCCCAGGCCCTCCCCACAGATACGCAGTATTTT. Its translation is CASSQAQALPTDTQYF.